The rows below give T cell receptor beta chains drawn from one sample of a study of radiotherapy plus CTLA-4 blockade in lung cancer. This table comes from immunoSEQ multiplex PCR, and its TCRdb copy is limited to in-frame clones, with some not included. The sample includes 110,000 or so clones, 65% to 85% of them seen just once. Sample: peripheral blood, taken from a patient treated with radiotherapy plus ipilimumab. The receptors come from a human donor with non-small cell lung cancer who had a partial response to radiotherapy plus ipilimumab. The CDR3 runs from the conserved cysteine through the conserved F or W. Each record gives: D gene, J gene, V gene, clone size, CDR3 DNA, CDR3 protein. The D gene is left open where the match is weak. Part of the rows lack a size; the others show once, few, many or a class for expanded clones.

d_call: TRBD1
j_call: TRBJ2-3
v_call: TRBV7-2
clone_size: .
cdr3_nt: TGTGCCAGCAGCCGCACCGGGACAGGGGCCACTCACCCCCCAGATACGCAGTATTTT
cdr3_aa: CASSRTGTGATHPPDTQYF

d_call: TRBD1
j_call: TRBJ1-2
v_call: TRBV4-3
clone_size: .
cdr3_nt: TGCGCCAGCAGCCAAGACGGACAGGGGAACTATGGCTACACCTTC
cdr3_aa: CASSQDGQGNYGYTF

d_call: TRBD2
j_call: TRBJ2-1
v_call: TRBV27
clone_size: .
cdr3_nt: TGTGCCAGCAGTCCCAGGACTAGCGGGAGGGCCATCTCCTACAATGAGCAGTTCTTC
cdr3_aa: CASSPRTSGRAISYNEQFF

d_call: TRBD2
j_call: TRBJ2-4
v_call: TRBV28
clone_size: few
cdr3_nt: TGTGCCAGCAGAACTAGCGGGATCAGTCAAAACATTCAGTACTTC
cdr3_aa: CASRTSGISQNIQYF

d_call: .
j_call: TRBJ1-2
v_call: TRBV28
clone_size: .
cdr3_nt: TGTGCCAGCAGTCGCCGAGGTCCTTCCATAGCTAACTATGGCTACACCTTC
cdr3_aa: CASSRRGPSIANYGYTF

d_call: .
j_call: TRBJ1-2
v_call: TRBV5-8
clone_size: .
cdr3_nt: TGTGCCAGCAGTCGCACAGGACCCTATGGCTACACCTTC
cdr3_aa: CASSRTGPYGYTF

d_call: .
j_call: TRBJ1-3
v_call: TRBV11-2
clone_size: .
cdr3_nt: TGTGCCAGCAGCTTAGAAAGGACTCGCTCTGGAAACACCATATATTTT
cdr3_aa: CASSLERTRSGNTIYF

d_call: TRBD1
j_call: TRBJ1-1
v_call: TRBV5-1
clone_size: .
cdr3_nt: TGCGCCAGCAGCTTTGGCCGACAGGGAATCGGGGTAGCTTTCTTT
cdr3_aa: CASSFGRQGIGVAFF

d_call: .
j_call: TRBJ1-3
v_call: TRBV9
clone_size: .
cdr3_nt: TGTGCCAGCAGCGTAGGGGGGCAGGGATACTCTGGAAACACCATATATTTT
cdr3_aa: CASSVGGQGYSGNTIYF

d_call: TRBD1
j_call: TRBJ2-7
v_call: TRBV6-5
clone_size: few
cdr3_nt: TGTGCCAGCTCGATGACAGGGAACTCCTACGAGCAGTACTTC
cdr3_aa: CASSMTGNSYEQYF

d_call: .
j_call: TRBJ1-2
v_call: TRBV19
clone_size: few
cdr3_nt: TGTGCCAGTAGTCGGGTGGATCTCGGCTACACCTTC
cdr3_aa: CASSRVDLGYTF

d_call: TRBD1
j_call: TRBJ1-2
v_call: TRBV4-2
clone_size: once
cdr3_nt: TGTGCCAGCAGCCAGGGGGGACAGGGTTTCTATGGCTACACCTTC
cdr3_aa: CASSQGGQGFYGYTF

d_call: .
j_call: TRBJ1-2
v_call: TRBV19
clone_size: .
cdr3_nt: TGTGCCAGTAGTCGGACAGCTCTTAACTATGGCTACACCTTC
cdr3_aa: CASSRTALNYGYTF

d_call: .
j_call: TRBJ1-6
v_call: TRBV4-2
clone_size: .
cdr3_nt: TGTGCCAGCAGCCAAGATCCGGGAGACCATAATTCACCCCTCCACTTT
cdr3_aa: CASSQDPGDHNSPLHF

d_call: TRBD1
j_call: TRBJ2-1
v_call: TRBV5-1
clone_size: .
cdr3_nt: TGCGCCAGCAGGCTACAGGGGGAGTCGGCCTACAATGAGCAGTTCTTC
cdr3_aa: CASRLQGESAYNEQFF

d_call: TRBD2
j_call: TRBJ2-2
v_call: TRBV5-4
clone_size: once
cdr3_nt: TGTGCCAGCAGCGGGACTACCGGCGAGAACAAACGACACCCCGGGGAGCTGTTTTTT
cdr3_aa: CASSGTTGENKRHPGELFF

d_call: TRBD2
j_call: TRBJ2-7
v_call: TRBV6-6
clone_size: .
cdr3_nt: TGTGCCAGCAGTGAGAGCGGGAGTATATACGAGCAGTACTTC
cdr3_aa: CASSESGSIYEQYF

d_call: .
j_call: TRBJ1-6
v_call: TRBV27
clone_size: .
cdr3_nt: TGTGCCAGCAGATTCGGGGGGGGGAATTCACCCCTCCACTTT
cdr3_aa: CASRFGGGNSPLHF

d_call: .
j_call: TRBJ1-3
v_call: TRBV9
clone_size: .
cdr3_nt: TGTGCCAGCCGCCGGGGTGACTCTGGAAACACCATATATTTT
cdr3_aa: CASRRGDSGNTIYF

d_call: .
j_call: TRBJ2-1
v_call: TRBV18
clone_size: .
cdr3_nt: TGTGCCAGCTCACCTCTAGCATCTAATGAGCAGTTCTTC
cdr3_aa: CASSPLASNEQFF

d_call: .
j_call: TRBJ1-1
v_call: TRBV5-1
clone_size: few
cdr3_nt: TGCGCCAGCAGCCCCCCAAGGAGGAACACTGAAGCTTTCTTT
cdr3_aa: CASSPPRRNTEAFF

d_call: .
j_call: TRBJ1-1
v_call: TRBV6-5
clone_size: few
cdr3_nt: TGTGCCACGAGCCTGACAGCGAACACTGAAGCTTTCTTT
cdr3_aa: CATSLTANTEAFF

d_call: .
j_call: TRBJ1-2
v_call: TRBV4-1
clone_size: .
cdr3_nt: TGCGCCAGCAGCCAAGACGGGTCTAATCCCTATGGCTACACCTTC
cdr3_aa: CASSQDGSNPYGYTF

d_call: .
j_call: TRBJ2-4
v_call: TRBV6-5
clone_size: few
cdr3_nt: TGTGCCAGCAGATCCGGACTAGGGGGAAACATTCAGTACTTC
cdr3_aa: CASRSGLGGNIQYF